The next 24 T cell receptor beta chains were all read from a single sample in a study of CD8 T cells in Susac syndrome. Reverse transcription of roughly 0.5 to 1 ug RNA was carried out with random hexamers. TCRdb itself ran the immunoSEQ multiplex PCR reads through MiXCR, one entry per CDR3 protein. The sample comprises about 120,000 distinct CDR3 sequences, 85% to 95% of which are singletons, and just over 0.095% rests with the top ten. Sequencing input: CD4+ T cells from PBMCs. Source of these receptors: a human donor in good health.

J is TRBJ2-7 and V is TRBV5-1; D is possibly TRBD2 (5 bases). CDR1 and CDR2 (germline): SGHRS, YFSETQ. CDR3 length: 15 amino acids. V was shortened by 4 bases and J by 6 bases, with 20 bases between the two germline ends. This CDR3 reads CASSKEAPSTAEQYF. CDR3 sequence (DNA): TGCGCCAGCAGCAAGGAGGCCCCCTCCACGGCCGAGCAGTACTTC.

The chain carries TRBV15 and TRBJ1-3; D may be TRBD1 (5 bases). Germline-derived CDR1 and CDR2 are LNHNV and YYDKDF (reference sequence). V was trimmed by 3 bases and J by 5 bases, leaving 14 bases between them. The CDR3 runs 15 residues. This CDR3 is CATSRGGQMRNTIYF. CDR3 sequence (DNA): TGTGCCACCAGCAGGGGAGGACAAATGAGAAACACCATATATTTT. Combining the CDR3 with reference TRBV15 and TRBJ1-3 gives the whole variable domain DAMVIQNPRYQVTQFGKPVTLSCSQTLNHNVMYWYQQKSSQAPKLLFHYYDKDFNNEADTPDNFQSRRPNTSFCFLDIRSPGLGDTAMYLCATSRGGQMRNTIYFGEGSWLTVV.

In its sample, this clonotype was seen once. The rearrangement uses TRBV20-1 and TRBJ1-4, with TRBD1 as a possible D gene (5 bases). CDR3 length equals 15 residues. Germline CDR1 and CDR2: DFQATT and SNEGSKA (reference sequence). Between the trimmed V and J ends, which lost 3 bases and 6 bases, there was a span of 17 bases. CDR3 bases: TGCAGTGCTAGTGTATTAGGACATGTCGATGAAAAACTGTTTTTT. Translation gives CSASVLGHVDEKLFF.

This clonotype was seen only once. CDR3 sequence: CASSYVPGDTQYF. The CDR3 DNA sequence: TGTGCCAGCAGTTACGTCCCCGGAGATACGCAGTATTTT. The chain has TRBV6-2 or TRBV6-3 and TRBJ2-3; D not resolved. Trimming shortened V by 2 bases and J by 5 bases, and 8 bases separated the two germline ends. CDR1 MNHEY and CDR2 SVGEGT come from the germline V gene. The length of the CDR3 is 13 residues.

The chain recombines TRBV10-3 with TRBJ2-7; perhaps TRBD1 as D (6 bases). CDR1 is ENHRY, CDR2 SYGVKD, per germline. With 7 bases removed from V and 7 bases from J, the gap between germline ends came to 17 bases. The CDR3 extends over 13 amino acids. CDR3 sequence reads: CAITKQGLGEQYF. For the CDR3, the DNA is TGTGCCATCACCAAACAGGGTCTGGGAGAGCAGTACTTC.

The chain joins TRBV7-9 to TRBJ2-3, with D possibly TRBD2 on 5 matching bases. Trimming shortened V by 5 bases and J by 2 bases, and 17 bases separated the two germline ends. CDR3 length: 16 amino acids. Germline CDR1 is SEHNR and CDR2 is FQNEAQ (reference sequence). CDR3 loop: CASSAGPLATTDTQYF. The DNA of the CDR3 is TGTGCCAGCAGCGCCGGGCCCCTAGCCACCACAGATACGCAGTATTTT.

This chain links TRBV6-5 with TRBJ2-5, with D maybe TRBD1 (5 bases). The CDR3 is 11 residues long. V dropped 8 bases and J dropped 4 bases, with 8 bases sitting between them. Germline CDR1 reads MNHEY; CDR2 reads SVGAGI. The CDR3 DNA follows: TGTGCCAGCGGGGCAGGAGAGACCCAGTACTTC. It yields the protein CASGAGETQYF.

This clonotype was seen a single time. The chain couples TRBV12-3 or TRBV12-4 to TRBJ1-6; D unclear. The CDR3 totals 14 residues. V shed 7 bases and J shed 6 bases, with 13 bases lying between them. For the CDR3, the DNA is TGTGCCAGCAATCACGGTGTTGCTAATTCACCCCTCCACTTT. Protein: CASNHGVANSPLHF.

This chain joins TRBV4-2 and TRBJ2-7; TRBD1 might be the D (5 bases). The germline V and J ends were trimmed by 4 bases and 4 bases, with 17 bases remaining between them. This CDR3 spans 15 amino acids. The V gene's germline CDR1 is LGHNA and CDR2 YNFKEQ. The CDR3 bases are TGTGCCAGCAGCCCCCGGGCAGGGTCCCATTACGAGCAGTACTTC. This sequence encodes CASSPRAGSHYEQYF.

This chain links TRBV12-3 or TRBV12-4 with TRBJ2-3; no definite D call. V lost 3 bases to trimming and J lost 0 bases, with 13 bases between them. CDR3 size: 16 residues. This chain's CDR3 is CASSFWRSVSTDTQYF. The CDR3 DNA sequence: TGTGCCAGCAGTTTCTGGCGGAGTGTTAGCACAGATACGCAGTATTTT.

The V gene is TRBV6-2 or TRBV6-3, the J gene TRBJ1-6; tentatively, D is TRBD1 (5 bases). CDR1 is MNHEY and CDR2 is SVGEGT in the germline V gene. With 8 bases removed from V and 9 bases from J, the gap between germline ends came to 17 bases. This CDR3 has 14 amino acids. The CDR3 sequence is CASRGREVGSPLHF. For the CDR3, the DNA is TGTGCCAGCCGGGGCAGGGAAGTGGGTTCACCCCTCCACTTT.

The genes are TRBV20-1 and TRBJ2-7; 7 bases map to TRBD2. The CDR3 sequence is 17 residues long. CDR1 DFQATT and CDR2 SNEGSKA come from the germline V gene (reference sequence). V lost 3 bases, J lost 3 bases, and 17 bases stayed unmatched. CDR3 sequence reads: CSASGPGRQGGLYEQYF. In nucleotides, the CDR3 is TGCAGTGCTAGTGGACCCGGTCGGCAGGGAGGGCTCTACGAGCAGTACTTC.

The chain links TRBV27 to TRBJ2-7, with 7 nucleotides matching TRBD2. The germline gives CDR1 MNHEY, CDR2 SMNVEV (reference sequence). The V segment lost 0 bases and the J segment 3 bases; nucleotides outside the gene matches: 14. This CDR3 has 18 residues. The CDR3 sequence: CASSLSAPLASQIYEQYF. The CDR3 DNA follows: TGTGCCAGCAGTTTATCGGCCCCACTAGCGTCCCAAATCTACGAGCAGTACTTC.

The J gene is TRBJ2-7, the V gene TRBV29-1; 12 nucleotides match TRBD2. Germline lookup yields CDR1 SQVTM and CDR2 ANQGSEA. V gave up 4 bases and J gave up 2 bases; unmatched junction bases: 0. This CDR3 region has 13 residues. The DNA for the CDR3 is TGCAGCGTTGGGACTAGCGGGGCCTACGAGCAGTACTTC. It specifies CSVGTSGAYEQYF.

The chain's CDR3 is CASSAAGQGAGEQFF. CDR3 bases: TGTGCCAGCAGTGCCGCGGGACAGGGGGCCGGTGAGCAGTTCTTC. The chain combines TRBV6-2 or TRBV6-3 with TRBJ2-1, with 12 positions matching TRBD1. Germline values: CDR1 MNHEY, CDR2 SVGEGT. V was clipped by 5 bases and J by 9 bases; unmatched bases: 8. The CDR3 is made up of 15 amino acids.

V and J are TRBV10-3 and TRBJ2-7; 11 bases match TRBD1. With 10 bases clipped from V and 6 bases from J, the junction kept 8 bases outside the gene matches. The germline CDR1 and CDR2 sequences are ENHRY and SYGVKD. The CDR3 consists of 13 residues. For the CDR3, the DNA is TGTGCCACTTCGGGACAGGGGGTGGGCGAGCAGTACTTC. Amino acid sequence: CATSGQGVGEQYF.

The chain recombines TRBV12-3 or TRBV12-4 with TRBJ2-1; D might be TRBD2 (5 bases). V lost 4 bases to trimming and J lost 2 bases, with 12 bases between them. This CDR3 has 15 amino acids. The DNA of the CDR3 is TGTGCCAGCAGTTGGAGCGGTGAAGCCTACAATGAGCAGTTCTTC. Protein product: CASSWSGEAYNEQFF.

The gene calls are TRBV6-7 and TRBJ2-5, with 7 bases fitting TRBD2. TRBV6-7 has ORF status, its function being uncertain. This CDR3 is built from 15 residues. Trimming at V came to 5 bases and at J to 3 bases, leaving 9 bases not matched to a gene. The CDR3, as DNA: TGTGCCAGCAGTCACCTCCGAACTAGCGAAGAGACCCAGTACTTC. This sequence encodes CASSHLRTSEETQYF.

The chain joins TRBV28 to TRBJ2-7; 12 bases align to TRBD2. The CDR3 is made up of 14 amino acids. Germline V gene data show CDR1 as MDHEN and CDR2 as SYDVKM. Trimming at V came to 6 bases and at J to 2 bases, leaving 2 bases not matched to a gene. The DNA of the CDR3 is TGTGCCAGCAGACGGACTAGCGGGACCTACGAGCAGTACTTC. Amino acids: CASRRTSGTYEQYF.

V usage is TRBV5-1 and J usage is TRBJ2-1; 12 bases are a match to TRBD2. V lost 7 bases, J lost 9 bases, and 14 bases stayed unmatched. CDR1 SGHRS and CDR2 YFSETQ come from the germline V gene. This CDR3 has 16 residues. In DNA, the CDR3 is TGCGCCAGCTATGGGGGACTAGCGGGCGAAGGGCGTGAGCAGTTCTTC. This gives the protein CASYGGLAGEGREQFF.

This clonotype has only a few counts. The chain couples TRBV7-2 to TRBJ2-4; D call uncertain. The V end lost 4 bases, the J end lost 5 bases, and 3 bases lay between the germline ends. The V gene's germline CDR1 is SGHTA and CDR2 FQGNSA. The CDR3 covers 11 residues. The CDR3 DNA follows: TGTGCCAGCAGCTCCCAAAACATTCAGTACTTC. As protein: CASSSQNIQYF.

This chain joins TRBV27 and TRBJ2-1; the match to TRBD2 covers 10 bases. Germline loops: CDR1 MNHEY, CDR2 SMNVEV (reference sequence). The ends lost 0 bases at V and 9 bases at J; junction bases unmatched: 5. The CDR3 covers 15 residues. For the CDR3, the DNA is TGTGCCAGCAGTTTATCCGCTAGCGGGAGCTCTGAGCAGTTCTTC. Translation: CASSLSASGSSEQFF.

This sequence joins TRBV19 and TRBJ2-6; D unclear. Trimming stripped 10 bases from V and 1 base from J, with 11 bases between. The CDR3 runs to 14 residues. Looked up from germline, CDR1 is LNHDA and CDR2 is SQIVND (reference sequence). The chain's CDR3 is CATLGLSGANVLTF. The DNA of the CDR3 is TGTGCCACCCTGGGTCTTTCTGGGGCCAACGTCCTGACTTTC. Full variable domain (rest looked up from reference TRBV19 and TRBJ2-6): DGGITQSPKYLFRKEGQNVTLSCEQNLNHDAMYWYRQDPGQGLRLIYYSQIVNDFQKGDIAEGYSVSREKKESFPLTVTSAQKNPTAFYLCATLGLSGANVLTFGAGSRLTVL.

This rearrangement joins TRBV19 to TRBJ2-3; 8 bases align to TRBD1. The CDR3 spans 13 residues. Trimming removed 6 bases from V and 4 bases from J; junction bases left unmatched: 3. Germline CDR1 is LNHDA and CDR2 is SQIVND (reference sequence). CDR3 in amino acids: CASRDRGADTQYF. As DNA, the CDR3 is TGTGCCAGTAGAGACAGGGGCGCAGATACGCAGTATTTT.